Listed below are T cell receptor beta chains from one sample, sequenced in a study of a mutant IDH1 vaccine in newly diagnosed glioma. Assay used: immunoSEQ multiplex PCR; TCRdb lists only in-frame clones, some missing. The sample lists about 47,000 clones, 88% occurring once. For these receptors, no antigen is known. Sequenced material: PBMCs, taken from a glioma patient whose treatment included an IDH1 peptide vaccine. These receptors came from a woman in her 40s with glioma. The CDR3 runs from the conserved cysteine through the conserved F or W. A D gene is named only where the DNA matches it firmly. Clone size is given for some rows only: seen once, a few or many times, or a class if the clone is expanded.

clone_size	v_call	d_call	j_call	cdr3_aa	cdr3_nt
NA	TRBV5-4	NA	TRBJ2-3	CASSPIRGDADTQYF	TGTGCCAGCAGCCCCATCAGGGGCGACGCAGATACGCAGTATTTT
NA	TRBV6-6	TRBD2	TRBJ2-7	CASSLREVSYEQYF	TGTGCCAGCAGCCTCCGGGAGGTGTCCTACGAGCAGTACTTC
NA	TRBV6-6	NA	TRBJ1-5	CASRIDSVWPQHF	TGTGCCAGCAGAATAGACTCAGTTTGGCCCCAGCATTTT
NA	TRBV5-1	NA	TRBJ2-6	CASSLASVSSGANVLTF	TGCGCCAGCAGCTTGGCTTCGGTCAGTTCTGGGGCCAACGTCCTGACTTTC
NA	TRBV2	NA	TRBJ2-3	CASSEAEAGLGDTQYF	TGTGCCAGCAGTGAAGCTGAGGCAGGGTTGGGAGATACGCAGTATTTT
NA	TRBV27	NA	TRBJ1-3	CASSPRPPTFFGNTIYF	TGTGCCAGCAGTCCACGACCTCCGACATTTTTTGGAAACACCATATATTTT
NA	TRBV18	NA	TRBJ2-2	CASSERTGELFF	TGTGCCAGCTCAGAGAGGACCGGGGAGCTGTTTTTT
once	TRBV19	NA	TRBJ1-3	CASSMGHLSGNTIYF	TGTGCCAGTAGTATGGGTCACCTCTCTGGAAACACCATATATTTT
once	TRBV7-9	NA	TRBJ2-5	CASSLDLGMVIETQYF	TGTGCCAGCAGCTTAGATCTTGGTATGGTGATAGAGACCCAGTACTTC
NA	TRBV2	TRBD1	TRBJ1-2	CASGKDRRGYTF	TGTGCCAGCGGGAAGGACAGGCGCGGCTACACCTTC
NA	TRBV9	NA	TRBJ1-2	CASSVGSTNYGYTF	TGTGCCAGCAGCGTAGGATCTACTAACTATGGCTACACCTTC
NA	TRBV28	TRBD2	TRBJ2-3	CASSSLAGHTDTQYF	TGTGCCAGCAGTTCACTAGCGGGTCACACAGATACGCAGTATTTT
NA	TRBV6-5	NA	TRBJ1-1	CASSLTGNTEAFF	TGTGCCAGCAGTTTGACAGGGAACACTGAAGCTTTCTTT
NA	TRBV7-9	TRBD1	TRBJ2-7	CASSATGSSYEQYF	TGTGCCAGCAGCGCGACAGGGAGCTCCTACGAGCAGTACTTC
NA	TRBV15	NA	TRBJ2-7	CATSSGEGEQYF	TGTGCCACCTCCTCGGGAGAGGGCGAGCAGTACTTC
NA	TRBV6-6	TRBD1	TRBJ2-1	CASSYGQGPSYNEQFF	TGTGCCAGCAGTTACGGACAGGGGCCCAGTTACAATGAGCAGTTCTTC
NA	TRBV2	NA	TRBJ2-3	CASSAQGSTDTQYF	TGTGCCAGCAGTGCCCAGGGCAGCACAGATACGCAGTATTTT
NA	TRBV11-2	NA	TRBJ2-7	CASRKPGLKSYEQYF	TGTGCCAGCAGAAAACCGGGACTGAAGTCCTACGAGCAGTACTTC